The T cell receptor beta chain described here comes from a study of blood T cell repertoires in COVID-19. Study as a whole: The United States, Italy and Spain were the sources of the acute and convalescent COVID-19 samples. T cells, B-cell-depleted T cells, or PBMCs provided the cDNA or gDNA that served as material.

As handled by the study authors: Cell counts per sample came from amplifying reference gene primers. TCRdb's copy holds only in-frame clones and misses some; the assay was immunoSEQ multiplex PCR. The DNA was the basis for D and trimming; V, J and clone size are from that table. Seen here are roughly 65,000 clones, roughly three quarters observed once, and the top ten hold about a sixth. CDR1 is LNHNV and CDR2 is YYDKDF in the germline V gene (reference sequence). This CDR3 is 15 amino acids long. V was trimmed by 1 base and J by 2 bases, leaving 12 bases between them. The sequencing sample was made of peripheral blood. This chain joins TRBV15 and TRBJ2-7; TRBD2 might be the D (6 bases). The TCR comes from a man older than 75 with acute or convalescent COVID-19. CDR3 protein: CATSRVRAGTYEQYF. CDR3 coding DNA: TGTGCCACCAGCAGAGTTCGGGCGGGGACCTACGAGCAGTACTTC.